Below, one T cell receptor (beta chain) is given with its context. V shed 5 bases and J 1 base; nucleotides not matched to a gene: 4. CDR3 length: 15 residues. The V gene's germline CDR1 is MNHNY and CDR2 SVGAGI (reference sequence). It was cDNA, reverse transcribed from extracted RNA, that served as the sequencing template. Assay used: immunoSEQ multiplex PCR; TCRdb lists only in-frame clones, some missing. The profile shows under 250,000 clones, 50% to 60% of them singletons. The record originates from a study of CD8+ T cells in alopecia areata. The TCR was taken from a human donor with alopecia areata. Sample: CD4+ T cells sorted from blood, taken at week 0. The chain links TRBV6-6 to TRBJ2-1, with 8 bases lining up with TRBD2. The CDR3 here is CASSPRGVSYNEQFF. In DNA form, the CDR3 reads TGTGCCAGCAGTCCGCGGGGGGTGTCCTACAATGAGCAGTTCTTC.